This T cell receptor (beta chain) was recorded in a study of beta chain features in type 1 diabetes. Notes on the study in general: PCR could preferentially amplify shorter templates, alike in patients and controls.

As every portion of the isolated RNA was reverse transcribed, the sequencing read expressed TCRB transcripts. Only in-frame clones appear in the TCRdb table, and some are missing; sequencing was by immunoSEQ multiplex PCR. The data contain 350,000 to 400,000 clones, around 16% of them seen just once; the ten biggest clones take up around 0.02%. On this clone itself: Its antigen is as yet unknown.

Germline V gene sequence: CDR1 SNHLY, CDR2 FYNNEI. J lost 0 bases, V lost 6 bases, and 5 bases had no gene match. The CDR3 runs 15 residues. This receptor was taken from a woman under 30 in good health. This rearrangement joins TRBV2 to TRBJ2-3, with 8 bases lining up with TRBD2. The sequenced material came from naive CD4+ T cells from blood. CDR3 bases: TGTGCCAGCAGGGGGGCTAGCGGGAGCACAGATACGCAGTATTTT. Encoded protein: CASRGASGSTDTQYF.